This T cell receptor beta chain was obtained from a study of regulatory T cells in long-lasting Graves disease. Ten or more counts support this clonotype. Its antigen is not identified. Study results and caveats: Between persistent patients, more than 2,500 public clonotypes were shared, exceeding the roughly 1,000 shared between new patients. Only a small sample size was used, which may have cut accuracy.

TCR beta libraries were built with iRepertoire HTBI primers and Arm-PCR of CDR3 regions. TCRdb re-analysed the multiplex PCR reads in MiXCR, keeping a single row per CDR3 protein. Found here are about 610,000 distinct CDR3 sequences, 16% of them singletons; the top ten hold about 12%. As for time point: newly diagnosed GD, antithyroid drugs for less than 3 months. The authors made the TCR library using RNA they extracted from PBMCs. These data are also associated with another study on T cells in Graves' hyperthyroidism and ophthalmopathy.

This specimen was peripheral blood mononuclear cells (PBMCs), taken at new diagnosis, from a patient treated with antithyroid drugs. This TCR came from a man aged 18 to 30 with Graves disease.

The CDR3 DNA sequence: TGCAGTGCTAGTATTGGGACAGGCGGCAATGAGCAGTTCTTC. Translated, it gives CSASIGTGGNEQFF. The chain uses TRBV20-1 and TRBJ2-1, with TRBD1 matching over 8 bases. CDR3 length: 14 residues. Germline V gene data show CDR1 as DFQATT and CDR2 as SNEGSKA (reference sequence). Germline trimming cut 3 bases from V and 6 bases from J; bases unmatched to any gene: 7.